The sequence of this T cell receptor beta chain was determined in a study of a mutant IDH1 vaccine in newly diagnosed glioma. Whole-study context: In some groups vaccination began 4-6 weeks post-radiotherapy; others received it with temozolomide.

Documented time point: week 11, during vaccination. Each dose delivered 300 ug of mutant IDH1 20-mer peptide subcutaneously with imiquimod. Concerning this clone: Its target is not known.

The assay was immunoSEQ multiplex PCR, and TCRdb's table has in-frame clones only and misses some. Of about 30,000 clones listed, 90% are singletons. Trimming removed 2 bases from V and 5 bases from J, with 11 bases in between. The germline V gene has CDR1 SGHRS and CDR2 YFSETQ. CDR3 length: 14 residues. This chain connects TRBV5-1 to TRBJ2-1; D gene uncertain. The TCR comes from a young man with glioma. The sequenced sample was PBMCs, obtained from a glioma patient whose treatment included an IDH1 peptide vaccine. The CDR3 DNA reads TGCGCCAGCAGCTTCCAACCTAGTAACAATGAGCAGTTCTTC. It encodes CASSFQPSNNEQFF.